Presented here are 14 T cell receptor beta chains from one specimen sequenced in a study of OX40 agonist ivuxolimab in advanced cancers. Data came from immunoSEQ multiplex PCR; TCRdb stores just in-frame clones and leaves some out. The table lists more than 50,000 clones, around 85% of them singletons. The specimen was CD4+ or CD8+ T cells sorted from blood, collected in a trial of the OX40 agonist ivuxolimab. The receptors here all came from an adult with an advanced solid tumor such as melanoma, head and neck, liver or kidney cancer.

This clone has just a few counts. The chain employs TRBV7-9 and TRBJ1-3; D gene uncertain. This CDR3 comprises 13 residues. Trimming pared 9 bases from V and 1 base from J, leaving 10 bases between. Germline V gene sequence: CDR1 SEHNR, CDR2 FQNEAQ (reference sequence). CDR3 sequence: CASRLGSGNTIYF. Here the CDR3 DNA reads TGTGCCAGTCGCCTCGGGTCTGGAAACACCATATATTTT.

The chain carries TRBV6-5 and TRBJ2-3; D is possibly TRBD1 (6 bases). Trimming removed 1 base at V and 4 bases at J, with 9 bases between. Germline assignment: CDR1 MNHEY and CDR2 SVGAGI. The CDR3 is made up of 14 amino acids. CDR3 region: CASSYFRGADTQYF. CDR3 coding DNA: TGTGCCAGCAGTTACTTCAGGGGCGCAGATACGCAGTATTTT.

This clone occurred a few times. J is TRBJ2-7 and V is TRBV11-2, with a possible D match to TRBD2 (6 bases). The germline gives CDR1 SGHAT, CDR2 FQNNGV. The germline V and J ends were trimmed by 2 bases and 5 bases, with 13 bases remaining between them. This CDR3 comprises 14 residues. CDR3 region: CASSLSGVGHEQYF. Written as DNA, the CDR3 is TGTGCCAGCAGCTTATCGGGGGTTGGTCACGAGCAGTACTTC.

This clone was seen just once. The gene calls are TRBV30 and TRBJ2-1; D is possibly TRBD1 or TRBD2 (5 bases each). V was pared by 8 bases and J by 9 bases, with 20 bases between. The CDR3 runs 13 residues. Per the germline V gene, CDR1 is GTSNPN and CDR2 is SVGIG (reference sequence). The CDR3 DNA follows: TGTGCCCGGTTGGTGGGGCCGGCGGGTGAGCAGTTCTTC. Translating gives CARLVGPAGEQFF.

This rearrangement joins TRBV7-9 to TRBJ2-3; D is possibly TRBD1 or TRBD2 (5 bases each). Trimming took off 4 bases at V and 8 bases at J, with 10 bases between the two ends. CDR3 length equals 12 residues. Germline CDR1 and CDR2: SEHNR and FQNEAQ (reference sequence). In DNA form, the CDR3 reads TGTGCCAGCAGCTCCGGGGCGGGTACGCAGTATTTT. Translation: CASSSGAGTQYF.

The genes are TRBV9 and TRBJ2-2, with 7 bases identical to TRBD1. V shed 3 bases and J 2 bases; nucleotides not matched to a gene: 4. The CDR3 contains 15 residues. In germline, CDR1 is SGDLS, CDR2 YYNGEE. The CDR3 DNA sequence: TGTGCCAGCAGCGGAGGACAGGATAACACCGGGGAGCTGTTTTTT. Translated, it gives CASSGGQDNTGELFF.

This sequence joins TRBV28 and TRBJ2-7, with TRBD1 matching over 7 bases. Per the germline V gene, CDR1 is MDHEN and CDR2 is SYDVKM. V lost 2 bases, J lost 4 bases, and 8 bases stayed unmatched. The length of the CDR3 is 15 residues. The CDR3 nucleotides read TGTGCCAGCAGTTTAATGAGACAGGGTTTTTACGAGCAGTACTTC. The encoded protein is CASSLMRQGFYEQYF. Full variable domain (rest looked up from reference TRBV28 and TRBJ2-7): DVKVTQSSRYLVKRTGEKVFLECVQDMDHENMFWYRQDPGLGLRLIYFSYDVKMKEKGDIPEGYSVSREKKERFSLILESASTNQTSMYLCASSLMRQGFYEQYFGPGTRLTVT.

The V and J genes are TRBV4-2 and TRBJ1-1, with TRBD1 identical over 7 bases. Per the germline V gene, CDR1 is LGHNA and CDR2 is YNFKEQ. The CDR3 totals 16 residues. V lost 3 bases and J lost 0; bases outside the gene matches: 7. CDR3 coding DNA: TGTGCCAGCAGCCACCCACCAGGGGGTTTGAACACTGAAGCTTTCTTT. Translation: CASSHPPGGLNTEAFF.

This sequence joins TRBV28 and TRBJ1-2; no clear D gene. The CDR3 sequence is 14 residues long. V was pared by 3 bases and J by 0 bases, with 8 bases between. Germline CDR1 and CDR2: MDHEN and SYDVKM. The DNA for the CDR3 is TGTGCCAGCAGTTTTGGAGTTGCTAACTATGGCTACACCTTC. Protein product: CASSFGVANYGYTF.

The rearrangement links TRBV5-4 to TRBJ2-7; D gene unclear. Germline V gives CDR1 SGHNT, CDR2 YYREEE (reference sequence). The CDR3 length is 13 residues. Trimming left V 4 bases short and J 5 bases short, with 13 bases between. This CDR3 reads CASSPSVYDEQYF. In DNA form, the CDR3 reads TGTGCCAGCAGCCCTTCCGTGTACGACGAGCAGTACTTC.

This rearrangement joins TRBV6-1 to TRBJ2-3; D may be TRBD2 (7 bases). The germline V gene has CDR1 MNHNS and CDR2 SASEGT. The V gene lost 2 bases and the J gene lost 1 base, with 22 bases spanning the gap. CDR3 length: 19 residues. In nucleotides, the CDR3 is TGTGCCAGCAGTGAAACGGGGATGATGGGGGGGGCCCGCACAGATACGCAGTATTTT. Its protein product is CASSETGMMGGARTDTQYF.

About this clone: The junction and the germline gene differ at one end; a read error may be behind it. The V gene is TRBV11-2, the J gene TRBJ2-7, with 7 nucleotides matching TRBD2. CDR1 and CDR2 (germline): SGHAT, FQNNGV. CDR3 length: 13 amino acids. The DNA for the CDR3 is TGTGCCAGCAGTTTAGCGGGCCTCACCGAGCAGTACTTC. Residues: CASSLAGLTEQYF.

The chain links TRBV11-2 to TRBJ2-3; D not certain. The V gene lost 2 bases and the J gene lost 0 bases, with 12 bases spanning the gap. This CDR3 comprises 16 residues. Germline values: CDR1 SGHAT, CDR2 FQNNGV. CDR3 region: CASSLSFPGSTDTQYF. Here the CDR3 DNA reads TGTGCCAGCAGCTTAAGTTTTCCAGGTAGCACAGATACGCAGTATTTT.

This chain links TRBV5-8 with TRBJ2-1, with D maybe TRBD1 (6 bases). Trimming removed 1 base at V and 1 base at J, with 15 bases between. The length of the CDR3 is 17 residues. Germline CDR1 and CDR2: SGHTS and YDEGEE. The CDR3 DNA follows: TGTGCCAGCAGCTTGCCCAGGGGCACCTCGTCCTACAATGAGCAGTTCTTC. It encodes CASSLPRGTSSYNEQFF.